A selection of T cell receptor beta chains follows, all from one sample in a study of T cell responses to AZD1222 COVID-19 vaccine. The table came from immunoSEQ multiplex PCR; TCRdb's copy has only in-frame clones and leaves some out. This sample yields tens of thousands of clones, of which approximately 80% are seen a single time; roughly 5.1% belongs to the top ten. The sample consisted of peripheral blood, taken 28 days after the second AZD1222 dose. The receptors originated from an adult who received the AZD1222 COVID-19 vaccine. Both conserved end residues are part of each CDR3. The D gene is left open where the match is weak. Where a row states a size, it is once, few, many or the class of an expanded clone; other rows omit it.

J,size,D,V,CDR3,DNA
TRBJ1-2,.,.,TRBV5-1,CASSTGTHGEGYTF,TGCGCCAGCAGCACCGGGACTCATGGTGAGGGCTACACCTTC
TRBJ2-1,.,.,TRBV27,CASSWVTSPENEQFF,TGTGCCAGCAGTTGGGTGACTAGTCCGGAAAATGAGCAGTTCTTC
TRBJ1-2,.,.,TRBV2,CASQSNLGPVNYGYTF,TGTGCCAGCCAGAGCAACCTGGGACCAGTAAACTATGGCTACACCTTC
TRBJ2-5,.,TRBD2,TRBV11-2,CASSLRLAVQETQYF,TGTGCCAGCAGCTTGAGACTAGCGGTTCAGGAGACCCAGTACTTC
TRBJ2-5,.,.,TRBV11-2,CASSNGITGETQYF,TGTGCCAGCAGTAACGGGATAACCGGGGAGACCCAGTACTTC
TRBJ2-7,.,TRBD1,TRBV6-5,CASSYRTGWEQYF,TGTGCCAGCAGTTACAGGACAGGGTGGGAGCAGTACTTC
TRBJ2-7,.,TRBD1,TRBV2,CASTGQLSYEQYF,TGTGCCAGCACGGGACAGTTATCCTACGAGCAGTACTTC
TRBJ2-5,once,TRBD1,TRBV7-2,CASSSLRQGRETQYF,TGTGCCAGCAGCTCACTTAGACAGGGACGGGAGACCCAGTACTTC
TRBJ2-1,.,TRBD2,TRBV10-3,CAIRQLAGTYNEQFF,TGTGCCATCAGACAACTAGCGGGTACTTACAATGAGCAGTTCTTC
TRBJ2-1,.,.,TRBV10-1,CASSLAGSYNEQFF,TGCGCCAGCAGTCTAGCAGGCTCCTACAATGAGCAGTTCTTC
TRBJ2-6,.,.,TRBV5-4,CASSSVSVGANVLTF,TGTGCCAGCAGCTCCGTCTCAGTTGGGGCCAACGTCCTGACTTTC
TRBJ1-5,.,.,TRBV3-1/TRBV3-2,CASSLQGVQPQHF,TGTGCCAGCAGTCTACAGGGTGTTCAGCCCCAGCATTTT
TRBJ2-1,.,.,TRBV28,CASSSTVGNEQFF,TGTGCCAGCAGTTCGACAGTTGGCAATGAGCAGTTCTTC
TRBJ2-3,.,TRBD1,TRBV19,CASRQGQADTQYF,TGTGCCAGTCGACAGGGGCAGGCCGATACGCAGTATTTT
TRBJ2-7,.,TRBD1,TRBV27,CASSHSGDRYRNEQYF,TGTGCCAGCAGCCACTCGGGGGACAGGTATAGGAACGAGCAGTACTTC
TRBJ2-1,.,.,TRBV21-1,CASSKVLGGTRYNEQFF,TGTGCCAGCAGCAAAGTTTTAGGGGGTACTCGTTACAATGAGCAGTTCTTC
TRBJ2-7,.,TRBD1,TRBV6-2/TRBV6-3,CASSLDRDYEQYF,TGTGCCAGCAGTTTGGACAGGGACTACGAGCAGTACTTC
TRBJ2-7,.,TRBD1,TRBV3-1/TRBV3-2,CASSTGTGREQYF,TGTGCCAGCAGTACTGGGACAGGGCGCGAGCAGTACTTC
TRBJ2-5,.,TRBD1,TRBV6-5,CASSRDSWGETQYF,TGTGCCAGCAGTCGGGACAGTTGGGGAGAGACCCAGTACTTC
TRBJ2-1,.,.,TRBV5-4,CASSMGVGPTYNEQFF,TGTGCCAGCAGCATGGGTGTGGGCCCTACCTACAATGAGCAGTTCTTC
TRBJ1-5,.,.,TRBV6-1,CASSEGRGAGYNQPQHF,TGTGCCAGCAGTGAAGGTCGAGGGGCAGGCTACAATCAGCCCCAGCATTTT
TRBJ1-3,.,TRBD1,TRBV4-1,CASSHGQGATGNTIYF,TGCGCCAGCAGCCATGGACAGGGGGCGACTGGAAACACCATATATTTT
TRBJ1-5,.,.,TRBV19,CASSGGARNSNQPQHF,TGTGCCAGTAGTGGCGGGGCGAGGAACAGCAATCAGCCCCAGCATTTT
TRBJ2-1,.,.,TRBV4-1,CASSQNGGLREQFF,TGCGCCAGCAGCCAAAATGGAGGTCTCCGGGAGCAGTTCTTC
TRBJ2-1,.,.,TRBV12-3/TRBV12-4,CASSFSGNEQFF,TGTGCCAGCAGTTTTTCGGGTAATGAGCAGTTCTTC
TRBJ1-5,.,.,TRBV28,CATTQAGEQPQHF,TGTGCCACCACACAGGCCGGGGAGCAGCCCCAGCATTTT
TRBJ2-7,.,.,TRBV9,CASSVGPPRYEQYF,TGTGCCAGCAGCGTAGGGCCCCCACGGTACGAGCAGTACTTC
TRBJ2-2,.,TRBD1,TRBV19,CASRGQGYNTGELFF,TGTGCCAGTAGGGGACAGGGCTACAACACCGGGGAGCTGTTTTTT
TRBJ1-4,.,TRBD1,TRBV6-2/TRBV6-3,CASSHRGPDEKLFF,TGTGCCAGCAGCCACAGGGGGCCGGATGAAAAACTGTTTTTT
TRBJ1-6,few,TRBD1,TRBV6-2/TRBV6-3,CASSRTGEDSPLHF,TGTGCCAGCAGTCGGACAGGGGAGGATTCACCCCTCCACTTT
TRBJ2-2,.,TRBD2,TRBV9,CASSRLEWTSTSGELFF,TGTGCCAGCAGCCGACTAGAATGGACTAGTACCTCCGGGGAGCTGTTTTTT
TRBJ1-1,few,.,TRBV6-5,CASSYSLGTVNTEAFF,TGTGCCAGCAGTTACAGCTTGGGGACGGTGAACACTGAAGCTTTCTTT
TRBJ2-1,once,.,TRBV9,CASSVGVEQFF,TGTGCCAGCAGCGTAGGAGTGGAGCAGTTCTTC
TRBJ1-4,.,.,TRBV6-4,CASCGGRANEKLFF,TGTGCCAGCTGTGGGGGGAGGGCTAATGAAAAACTGTTTTTT
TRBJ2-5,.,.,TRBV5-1,CASSLGAATRETQYF,TGCGCCAGCAGCTTGGGTGCGGCGACCAGGGAGACCCAGTACTTC
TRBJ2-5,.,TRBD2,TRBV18,CASSPSGGETQYF,TGTGCCAGCTCACCTAGCGGGGGCGAGACCCAGTACTTC
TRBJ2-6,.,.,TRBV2,CASSFDRQSGANVLTF,TGTGCCAGCAGTTTTGACAGACAGTCTGGGGCCAACGTCCTGACTTTC
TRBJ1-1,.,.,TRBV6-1,CASSDFLGAGAEPTNTEAFF,TGTGCCAGCAGTGATTTTTTGGGGGCAGGGGCCGAGCCAACGAACACTGAAGCTTTCTTT
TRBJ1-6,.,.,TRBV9,CASSVGRERTSPLHF,TGTGCCAGCAGCGTGGGGAGGGAACGTACTTCACCCCTCCACTTT
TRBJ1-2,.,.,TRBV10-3,CAITGGGDYGYTF,TGTGCCATCACCGGTGGCGGAGACTATGGCTACACCTTC